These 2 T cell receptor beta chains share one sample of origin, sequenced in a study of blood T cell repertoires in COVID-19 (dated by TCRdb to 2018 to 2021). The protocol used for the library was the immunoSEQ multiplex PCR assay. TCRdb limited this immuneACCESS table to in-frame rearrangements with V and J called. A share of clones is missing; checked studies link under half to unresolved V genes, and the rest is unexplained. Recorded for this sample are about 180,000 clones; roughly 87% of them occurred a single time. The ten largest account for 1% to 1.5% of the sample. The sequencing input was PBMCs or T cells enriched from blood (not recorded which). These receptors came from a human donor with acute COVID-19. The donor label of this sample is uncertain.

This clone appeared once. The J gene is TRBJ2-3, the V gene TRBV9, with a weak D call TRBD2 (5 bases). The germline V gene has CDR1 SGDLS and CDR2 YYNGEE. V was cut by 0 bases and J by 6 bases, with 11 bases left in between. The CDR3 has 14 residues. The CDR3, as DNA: TGTGCCAGCAGCGTAGGGCCCGGGGAGGATACGCAGTATTTT. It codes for CASSVGPGEDTQYF.

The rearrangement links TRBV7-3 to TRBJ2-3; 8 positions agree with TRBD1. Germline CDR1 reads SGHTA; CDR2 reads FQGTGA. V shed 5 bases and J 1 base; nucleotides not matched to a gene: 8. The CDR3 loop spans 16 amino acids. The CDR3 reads CASSHRTGSGTDTQYF. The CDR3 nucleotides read TGTGCCAGCAGCCACCGGACAGGGAGTGGCACAGATACGCAGTATTTT.